The sequence of this T cell receptor beta chain was determined in a study of Graves' ophthalmopathy and Graves' hyperthyroidism. The junction had 8 bases not matched to a gene; V was cut back by 5 bases and J by 4 bases. CDR1 is SQVTM and CDR2 is ANQGSEA in the germline V gene. The CDR3 sequence is 13 residues long. Other autoimmune diseases, uncontrolled infections, pregnancy or lactation ruled patients out of participation. RNA transcripts were the template, and TCR beta CDR3 regions were amplified from them. A first-round RT-PCR used HTBI primers, followed by a second-round multiplex PCR. Via MiXCR, TCRdb re-called the multiplex PCR reads, giving one row per CDR3 protein. The table includes around 1.1 million distinct CDR3 sequences, about two fifths detected once.

The chain has TRBV29-1 and TRBJ2-7; 7 bases are shared with TRBD2. The TCR comes from an adult man with Graves' hyperthyroidism. Sequencing was done on a sample of peripheral blood or thyroid tissue (not recorded which). In nucleotides, the CDR3 is TGCAGCGTTCGCCCGGGGGGAGCGTACGAGCAGTACTTC. This translates into CSVRPGGAYEQYF.